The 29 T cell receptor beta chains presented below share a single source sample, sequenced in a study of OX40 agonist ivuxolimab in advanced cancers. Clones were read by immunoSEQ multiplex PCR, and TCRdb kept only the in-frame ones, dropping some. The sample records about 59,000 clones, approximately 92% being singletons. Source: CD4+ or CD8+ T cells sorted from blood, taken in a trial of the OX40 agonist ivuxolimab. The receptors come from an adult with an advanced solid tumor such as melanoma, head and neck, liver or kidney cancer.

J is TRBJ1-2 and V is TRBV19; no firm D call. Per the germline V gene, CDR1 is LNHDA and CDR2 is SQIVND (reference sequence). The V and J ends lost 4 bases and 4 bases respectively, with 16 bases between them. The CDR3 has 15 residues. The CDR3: CASSTTSLPTYGYTF. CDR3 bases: TGTGCCAGTAGTACGACGTCCCTGCCCACCTATGGCTACACCTTC.

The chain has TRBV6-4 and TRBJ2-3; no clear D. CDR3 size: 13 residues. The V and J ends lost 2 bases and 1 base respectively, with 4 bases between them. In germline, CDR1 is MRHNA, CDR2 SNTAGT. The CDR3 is CASSDDGTDTQYF. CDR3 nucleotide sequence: TGTGCCAGCAGTGACGATGGCACAGATACGCAGTATTTT.

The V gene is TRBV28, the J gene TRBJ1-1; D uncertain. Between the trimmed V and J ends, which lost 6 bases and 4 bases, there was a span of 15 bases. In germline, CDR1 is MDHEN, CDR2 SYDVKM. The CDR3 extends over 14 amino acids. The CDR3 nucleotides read TGTGCCAGCAGCCCAATAGGGCTGGGCACTGAAGCTTTCTTT. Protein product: CASSPIGLGTEAFF.

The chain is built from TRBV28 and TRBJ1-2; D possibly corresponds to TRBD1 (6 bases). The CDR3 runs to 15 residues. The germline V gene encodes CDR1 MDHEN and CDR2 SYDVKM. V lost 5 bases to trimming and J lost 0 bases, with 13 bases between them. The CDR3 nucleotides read TGTGCCAGCAGTCCTCTGACAGGTCCTAACTATGGCTACACCTTC. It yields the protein CASSPLTGPNYGYTF.

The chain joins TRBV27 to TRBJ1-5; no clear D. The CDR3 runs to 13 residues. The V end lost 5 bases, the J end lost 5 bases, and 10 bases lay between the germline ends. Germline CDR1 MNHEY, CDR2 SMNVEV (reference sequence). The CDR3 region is CASSTSGYQPQHF. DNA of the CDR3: TGTGCCAGCAGTACCTCAGGCTATCAGCCCCAGCATTTT.

The CDR3 bases are TGCGCCAGCAGTCAATCTTGGCGTTACAATGAGCAGTTCTTC. Encoded protein: CASSQSWRYNEQFF. The V call is TRBV23-1, the J call TRBJ2-1; D is unclear. TRBV23-1 is placed among ORFs of uncertain function. V was trimmed by 0 bases and J by 4 bases, leaving 7 bases between them. This CDR3 has 14 residues.

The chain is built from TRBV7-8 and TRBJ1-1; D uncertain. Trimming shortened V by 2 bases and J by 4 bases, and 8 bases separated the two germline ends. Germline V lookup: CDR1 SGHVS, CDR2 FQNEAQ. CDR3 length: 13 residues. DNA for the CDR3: TGTGCCAGCAGCTTATACTATGGCACTGAAGCTTTCTTT. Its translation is CASSLYYGTEAFF.

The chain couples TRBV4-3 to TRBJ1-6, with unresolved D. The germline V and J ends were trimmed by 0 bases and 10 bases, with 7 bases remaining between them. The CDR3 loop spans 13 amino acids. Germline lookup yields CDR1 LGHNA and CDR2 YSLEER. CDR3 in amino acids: CASSQDRASPLHF. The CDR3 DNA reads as TGCGCCAGCAGCCAAGATCGGGCGTCACCCCTCCACTTT.

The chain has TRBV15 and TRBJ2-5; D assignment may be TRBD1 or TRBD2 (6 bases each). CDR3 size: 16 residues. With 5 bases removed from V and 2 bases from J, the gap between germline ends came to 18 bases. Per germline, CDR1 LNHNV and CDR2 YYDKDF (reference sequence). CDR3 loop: CATSWIYEGGQETQYF. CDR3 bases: TGTGCCACCAGCTGGATATATGAGGGGGGTCAAGAGACCCAGTACTTC.

CDR3 residues: CASSLTGGEQYV. CDR3 nucleotides: TGTGCCAGCAGCTTAACAGGGGGAGAGCAGTACGTC. The chain employs TRBV11-3 and TRBJ2-7, with 8 bases that match TRBD1. V lost 2 bases and J lost 7; bases outside the gene matches: 1. Germline V gene data show CDR1 as SGHNT and CDR2 as YENEEA. CDR3 size: 12 residues.

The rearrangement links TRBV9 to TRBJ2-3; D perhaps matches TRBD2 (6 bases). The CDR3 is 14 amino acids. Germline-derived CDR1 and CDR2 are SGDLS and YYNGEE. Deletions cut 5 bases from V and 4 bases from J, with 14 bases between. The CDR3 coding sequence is TGTGCCAGCAGACCTCCCGGGGGTGCAGATACGCAGTATTTT. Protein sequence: CASRPPGGADTQYF. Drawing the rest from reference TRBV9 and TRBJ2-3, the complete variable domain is DSGVTQTPKHLITATGQRVTLRCSPRSGDLSVYWYQQSLDQGLQFLIQYYNGEERAKGNILERFSAQQFPDLHSELNLSSLELGDSALYFCASRPPGGADTQYFGPGTRLTVL.

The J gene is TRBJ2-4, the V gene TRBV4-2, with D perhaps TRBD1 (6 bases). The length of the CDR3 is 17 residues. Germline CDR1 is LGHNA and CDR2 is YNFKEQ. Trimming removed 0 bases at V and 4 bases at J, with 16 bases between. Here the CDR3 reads CASSQDFTGTKKNIQYF. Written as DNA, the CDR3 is TGTGCCAGCAGCCAAGACTTCACAGGGACAAAGAAAAACATTCAGTACTTC.

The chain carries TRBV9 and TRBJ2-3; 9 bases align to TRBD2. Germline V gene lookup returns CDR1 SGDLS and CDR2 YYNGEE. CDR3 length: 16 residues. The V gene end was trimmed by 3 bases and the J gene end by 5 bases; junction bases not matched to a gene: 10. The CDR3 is CASSGGGLALLDTQYF. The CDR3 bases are TGTGCCAGCAGCGGGGGGGGACTAGCCCTCCTAGATACGCAGTATTTT.

Here the CDR3 DNA reads TGTGCCAGCAGTTATTCAGATACGCAGTATTTT. Its translation is CASSYSDTQYF. The V call is TRBV6-5, the J call TRBJ2-3; D is unclear. The germline V and J ends were trimmed by 3 bases and 4 bases, with 2 bases remaining between them. CDR1 is MNHEY and CDR2 is SVGAGI in the germline V gene. The CDR3 is 11 residues long.

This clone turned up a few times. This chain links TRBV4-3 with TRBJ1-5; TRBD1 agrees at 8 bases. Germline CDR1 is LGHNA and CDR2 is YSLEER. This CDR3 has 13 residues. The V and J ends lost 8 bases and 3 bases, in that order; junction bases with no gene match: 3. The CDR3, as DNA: TGCGCCAGCGGACAGGGATTCAATCAGCCCCAGCATTTT. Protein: CASGQGFNQPQHF.

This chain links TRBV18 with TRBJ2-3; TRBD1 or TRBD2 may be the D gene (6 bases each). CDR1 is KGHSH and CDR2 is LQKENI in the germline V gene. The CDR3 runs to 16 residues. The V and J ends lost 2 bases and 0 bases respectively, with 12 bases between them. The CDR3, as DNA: TGTGCCAGCTCACCAATGGGGGGCGCGAGCACAGATACGCAGTATTTT. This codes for CASSPMGGASTDTQYF.

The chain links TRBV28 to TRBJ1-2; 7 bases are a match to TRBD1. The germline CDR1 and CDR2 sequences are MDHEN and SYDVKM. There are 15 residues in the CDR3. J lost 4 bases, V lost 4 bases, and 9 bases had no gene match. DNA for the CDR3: TGTGCCAGCAGTTATGGGACAGCGGCGGGCTATGGCTACACCTTC. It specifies CASSYGTAAGYGYTF.

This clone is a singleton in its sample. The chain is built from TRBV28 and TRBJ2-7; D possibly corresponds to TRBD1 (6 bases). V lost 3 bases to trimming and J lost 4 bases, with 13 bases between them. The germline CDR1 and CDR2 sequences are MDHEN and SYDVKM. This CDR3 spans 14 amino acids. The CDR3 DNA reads TGTGCCAGCAGTTTGGTACAGGGAGCGTACGAGCAGTACTTC. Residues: CASSLVQGAYEQYF.

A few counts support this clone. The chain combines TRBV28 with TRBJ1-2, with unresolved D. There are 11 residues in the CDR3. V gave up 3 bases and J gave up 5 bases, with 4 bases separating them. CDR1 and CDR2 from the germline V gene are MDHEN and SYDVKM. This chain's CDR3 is CASSFWYGYTF. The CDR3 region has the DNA TGTGCCAGCAGTTTCTGGTATGGCTACACCTTC.

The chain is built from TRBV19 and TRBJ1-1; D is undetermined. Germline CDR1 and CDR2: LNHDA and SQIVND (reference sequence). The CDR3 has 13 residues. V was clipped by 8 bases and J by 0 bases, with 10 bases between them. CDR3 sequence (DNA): TGTGCCAGTTCGGTTGGGATGAACACTGAAGCTTTCTTT. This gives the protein CASSVGMNTEAFF.

The CDR3 sequence: CASSPGRGGDGYTF. The DNA for the CDR3 is TGTGCCAGCAGTCCCGGCCGAGGGGGCGATGGCTACACCTTC. V usage is TRBV27 and J usage is TRBJ1-2, with TRBD1 matching over 7 bases. The CDR3 runs to 14 residues. CDR1 is MNHEY and CDR2 is SMNVEV in the germline V gene (reference sequence). V dropped 5 bases and J dropped 6; count of bases not matched to a gene: 9.

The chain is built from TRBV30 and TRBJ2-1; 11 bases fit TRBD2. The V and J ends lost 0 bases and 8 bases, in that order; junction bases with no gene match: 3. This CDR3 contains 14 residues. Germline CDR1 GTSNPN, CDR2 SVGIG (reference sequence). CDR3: CAWSVASGGYEQFF. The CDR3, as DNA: TGTGCCTGGAGTGTGGCTAGCGGGGGGTATGAGCAGTTCTTC.

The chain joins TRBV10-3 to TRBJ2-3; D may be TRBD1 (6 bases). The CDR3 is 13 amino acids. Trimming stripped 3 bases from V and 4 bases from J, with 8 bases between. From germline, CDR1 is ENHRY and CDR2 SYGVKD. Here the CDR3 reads CAISETGPDTQYF. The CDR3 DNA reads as TGTGCCATCAGTGAAACAGGGCCAGATACGCAGTATTTT.

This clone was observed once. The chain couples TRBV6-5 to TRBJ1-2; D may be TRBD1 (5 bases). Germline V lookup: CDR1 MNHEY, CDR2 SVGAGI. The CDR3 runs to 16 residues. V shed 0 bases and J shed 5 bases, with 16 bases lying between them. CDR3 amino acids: CASSYSIYSGSYGYTF. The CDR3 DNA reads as TGTGCCAGCAGTTACTCGATTTATTCAGGGTCTTATGGCTACACCTTC.

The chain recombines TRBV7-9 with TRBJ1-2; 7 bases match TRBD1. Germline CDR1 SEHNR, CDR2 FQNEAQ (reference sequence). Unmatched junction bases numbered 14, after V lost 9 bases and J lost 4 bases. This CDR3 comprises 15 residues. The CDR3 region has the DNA TGTGCCAGTCAGATAACAGGGGCTTCCCTCTATGGCTACACCTTC. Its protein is CASQITGASLYGYTF.

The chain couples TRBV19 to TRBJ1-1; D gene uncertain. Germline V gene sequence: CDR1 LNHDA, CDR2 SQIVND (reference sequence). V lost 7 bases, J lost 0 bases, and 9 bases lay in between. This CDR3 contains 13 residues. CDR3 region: CASTGRMNTEAFF. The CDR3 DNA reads TGTGCCAGTACCGGACGAATGAACACTGAAGCTTTCTTT.

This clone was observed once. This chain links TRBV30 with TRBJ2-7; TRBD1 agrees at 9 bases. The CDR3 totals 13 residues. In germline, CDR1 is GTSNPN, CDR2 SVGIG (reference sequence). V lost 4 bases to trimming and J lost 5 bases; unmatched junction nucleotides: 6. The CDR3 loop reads CAWMGTGSHEQYF. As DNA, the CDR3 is TGTGCCTGGATGGGGACAGGGAGCCACGAGCAGTACTTC.

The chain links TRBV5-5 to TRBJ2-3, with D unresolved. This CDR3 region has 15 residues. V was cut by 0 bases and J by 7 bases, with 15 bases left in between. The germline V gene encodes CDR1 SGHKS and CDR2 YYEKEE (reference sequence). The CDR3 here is CASSLAIYLGNTQYF. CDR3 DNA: TGTGCCAGCAGCTTGGCAATTTACCTGGGCAATACGCAGTATTTT.

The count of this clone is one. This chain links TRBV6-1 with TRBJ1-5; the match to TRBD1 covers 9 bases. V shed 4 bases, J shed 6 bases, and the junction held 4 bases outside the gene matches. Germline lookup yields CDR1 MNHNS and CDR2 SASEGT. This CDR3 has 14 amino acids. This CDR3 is CASSATGGSQPQHF. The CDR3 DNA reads TGTGCCAGCAGTGCTACAGGGGGCTCTCAGCCCCAGCATTTT.